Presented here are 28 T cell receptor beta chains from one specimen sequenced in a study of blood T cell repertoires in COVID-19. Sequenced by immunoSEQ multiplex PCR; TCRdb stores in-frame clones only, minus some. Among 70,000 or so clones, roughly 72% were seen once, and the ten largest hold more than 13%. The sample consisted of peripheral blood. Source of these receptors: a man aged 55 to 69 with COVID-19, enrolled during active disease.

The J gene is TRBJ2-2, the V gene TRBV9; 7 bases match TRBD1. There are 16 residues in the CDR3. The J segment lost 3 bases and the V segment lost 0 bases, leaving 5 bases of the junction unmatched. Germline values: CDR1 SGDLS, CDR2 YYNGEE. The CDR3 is CASSVGQGIDTGELFF. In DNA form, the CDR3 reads TGTGCCAGCAGCGTAGGACAGGGTATCGACACCGGGGAGCTGTTTTTT.

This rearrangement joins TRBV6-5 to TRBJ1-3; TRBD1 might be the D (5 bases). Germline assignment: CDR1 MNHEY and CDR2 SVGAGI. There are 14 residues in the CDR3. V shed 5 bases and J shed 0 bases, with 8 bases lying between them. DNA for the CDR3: TGTGCCAGCAGTACAGGCCTCTCTGGAAACACCATATATTTT. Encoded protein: CASSTGLSGNTIYF.

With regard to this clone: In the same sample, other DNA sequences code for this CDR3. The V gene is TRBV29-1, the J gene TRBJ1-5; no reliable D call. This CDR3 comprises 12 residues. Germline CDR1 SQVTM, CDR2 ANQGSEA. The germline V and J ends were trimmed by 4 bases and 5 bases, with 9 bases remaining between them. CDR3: CSVGGRDQPQHF. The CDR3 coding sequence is TGCAGCGTTGGCGGGAGAGATCAGCCCCAGCATTTT.

CDR3 sequence reads: CASSGTSGRVEQYF. The CDR3 nucleotides are TGTGCCAGCAGTGGGACTAGCGGGAGGGTCGAGCAGTACTTC. The V call is TRBV2, the J call TRBJ2-7, with 15 bases fitting TRBD2. CDR3 length: 14 amino acids. Trimming took 4 bases from V and 6 from J; bases not matched to a gene: 1. Germline values: CDR1 SNHLY, CDR2 FYNNEI.

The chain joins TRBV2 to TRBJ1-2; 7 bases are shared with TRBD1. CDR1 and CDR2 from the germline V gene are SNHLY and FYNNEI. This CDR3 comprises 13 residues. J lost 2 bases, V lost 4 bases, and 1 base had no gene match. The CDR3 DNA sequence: TGTGCCAGCAGTGGGACAGGAAACTATGGCTACACCTTC. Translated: CASSGTGNYGYTF.

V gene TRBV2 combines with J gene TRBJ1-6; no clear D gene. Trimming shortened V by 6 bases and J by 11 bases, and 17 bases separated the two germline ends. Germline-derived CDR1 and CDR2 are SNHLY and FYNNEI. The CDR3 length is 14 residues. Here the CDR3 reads CASRPDTTGTPLHF. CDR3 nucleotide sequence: TGTGCCAGCAGGCCCGATACGACGGGTACACCCCTCCACTTT.

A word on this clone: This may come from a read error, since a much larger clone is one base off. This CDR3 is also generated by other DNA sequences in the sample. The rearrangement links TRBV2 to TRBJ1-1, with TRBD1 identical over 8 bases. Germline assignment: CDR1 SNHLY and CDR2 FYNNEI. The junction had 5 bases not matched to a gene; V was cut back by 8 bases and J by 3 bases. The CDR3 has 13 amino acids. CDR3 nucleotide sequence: TGTGCCAGCTGTACGGACAGGGACACTGAAGCTTTCTTT. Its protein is CASCTDRDTEAFF.

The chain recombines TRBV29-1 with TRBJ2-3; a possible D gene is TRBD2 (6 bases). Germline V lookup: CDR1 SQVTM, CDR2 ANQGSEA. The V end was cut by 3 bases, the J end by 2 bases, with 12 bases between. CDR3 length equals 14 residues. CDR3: CSVEVGGVTDTQYF. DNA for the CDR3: TGCAGCGTTGAGGTGGGGGGAGTCACAGATACGCAGTATTTT.

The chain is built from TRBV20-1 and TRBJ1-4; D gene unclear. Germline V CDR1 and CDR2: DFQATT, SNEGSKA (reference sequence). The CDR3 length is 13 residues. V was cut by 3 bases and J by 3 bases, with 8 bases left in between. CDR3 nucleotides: TGCAGTGCTAGTGGGCCAGCTAATGAAAAACTGTTTTTT. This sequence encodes CSASGPANEKLFF.

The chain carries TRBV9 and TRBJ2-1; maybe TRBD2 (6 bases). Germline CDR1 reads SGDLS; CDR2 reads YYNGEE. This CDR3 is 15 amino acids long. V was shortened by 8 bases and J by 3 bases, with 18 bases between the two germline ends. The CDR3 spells CASNPGGASYNEQFF. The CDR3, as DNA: TGTGCCAGTAACCCCGGCGGGGCGAGCTACAATGAGCAGTTCTTC.

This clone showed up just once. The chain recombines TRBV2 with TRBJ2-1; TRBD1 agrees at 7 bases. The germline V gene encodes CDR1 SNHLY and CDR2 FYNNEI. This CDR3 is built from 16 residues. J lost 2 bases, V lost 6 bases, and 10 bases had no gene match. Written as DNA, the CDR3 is TGTGCCAGCAGCGTGGGTGAGGGGGCTCCCTACAATGAGCAGTTCTTC. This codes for CASSVGEGAPYNEQFF.

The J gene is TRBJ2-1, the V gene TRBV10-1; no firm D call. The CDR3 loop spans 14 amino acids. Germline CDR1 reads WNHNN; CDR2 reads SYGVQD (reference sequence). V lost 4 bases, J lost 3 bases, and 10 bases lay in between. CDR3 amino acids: CASSVSQYYNEQFF. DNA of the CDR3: TGCGCCAGCAGTGTAAGTCAGTACTACAATGAGCAGTTCTTC.

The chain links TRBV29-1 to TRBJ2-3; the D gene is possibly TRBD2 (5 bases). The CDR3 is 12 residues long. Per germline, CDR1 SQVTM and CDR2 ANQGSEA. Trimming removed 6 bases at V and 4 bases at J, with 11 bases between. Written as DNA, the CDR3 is TGCAGCGTCGAGGGAAGCTCAGATACGCAGTATTTT. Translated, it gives CSVEGSSDTQYF.

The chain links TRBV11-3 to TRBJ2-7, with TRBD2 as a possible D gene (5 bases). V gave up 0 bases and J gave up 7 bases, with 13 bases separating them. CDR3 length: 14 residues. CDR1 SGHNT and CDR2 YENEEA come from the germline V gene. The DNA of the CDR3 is TGTGCCAGCAGCTTAGATCAGCGGCCCGAGGAGCAGTACTTC. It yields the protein CASSLDQRPEEQYF.

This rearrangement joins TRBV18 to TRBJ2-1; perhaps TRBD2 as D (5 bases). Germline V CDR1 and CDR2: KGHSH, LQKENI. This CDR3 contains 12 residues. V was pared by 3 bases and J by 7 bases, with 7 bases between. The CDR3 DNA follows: TGTGCCAGCTCACCGGGAGATAATGAGCAGTTCTTC. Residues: CASSPGDNEQFF.

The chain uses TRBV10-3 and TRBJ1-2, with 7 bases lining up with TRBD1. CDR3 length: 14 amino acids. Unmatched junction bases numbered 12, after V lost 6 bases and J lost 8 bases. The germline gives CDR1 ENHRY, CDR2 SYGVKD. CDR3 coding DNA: TGTGCCATCAGCTCAGCGGACAGGACCGTAGGCTACACCTTC. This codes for CAISSADRTVGYTF.

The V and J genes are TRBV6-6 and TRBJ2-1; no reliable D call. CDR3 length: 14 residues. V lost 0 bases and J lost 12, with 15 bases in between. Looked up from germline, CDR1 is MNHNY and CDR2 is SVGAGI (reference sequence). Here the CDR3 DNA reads TGTGCCAGCAGTTACTCGATTTTGCAGGCGACGCAGTTCTTC. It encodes CASSYSILQATQFF.

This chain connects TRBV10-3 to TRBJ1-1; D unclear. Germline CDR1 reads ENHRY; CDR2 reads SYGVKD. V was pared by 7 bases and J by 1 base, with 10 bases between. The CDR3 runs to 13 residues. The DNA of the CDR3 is TGTGCCATCACCAAAAACGGGAACACTGAAGCTTTCTTT. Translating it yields CAITKNGNTEAFF.

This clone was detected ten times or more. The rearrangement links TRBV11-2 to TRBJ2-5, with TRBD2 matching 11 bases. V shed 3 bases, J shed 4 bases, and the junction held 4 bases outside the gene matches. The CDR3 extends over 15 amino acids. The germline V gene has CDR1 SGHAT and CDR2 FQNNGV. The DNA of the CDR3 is TGTGCCAGCAGCTTTAAACTAGCGGGGGTAGAGACCCAGTACTTC. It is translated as CASSFKLAGVETQYF.

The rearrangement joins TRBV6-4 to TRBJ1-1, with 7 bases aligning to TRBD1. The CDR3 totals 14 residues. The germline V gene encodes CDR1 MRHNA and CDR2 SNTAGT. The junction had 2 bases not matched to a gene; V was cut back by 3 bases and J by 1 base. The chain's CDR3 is CASSDGQENTEAFF. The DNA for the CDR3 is TGTGCCAGCAGTGATGGACAGGAGAACACTGAAGCTTTCTTT.

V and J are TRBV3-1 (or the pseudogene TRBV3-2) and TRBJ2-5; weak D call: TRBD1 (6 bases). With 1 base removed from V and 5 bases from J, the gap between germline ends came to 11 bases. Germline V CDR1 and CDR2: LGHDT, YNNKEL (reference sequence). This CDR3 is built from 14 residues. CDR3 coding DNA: TGTGCCAGCAGCCAAGCGCAGGGGCAGGAGACCCAGTACTTC. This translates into CASSQAQGQETQYF.

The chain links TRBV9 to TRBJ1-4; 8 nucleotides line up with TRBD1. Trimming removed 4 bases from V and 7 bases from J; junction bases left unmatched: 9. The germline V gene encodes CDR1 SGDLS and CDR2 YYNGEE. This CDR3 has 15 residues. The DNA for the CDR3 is TGTGCCAGCAGCACCCGACAGGGGTATACTGAAAAACTGTTTTTT. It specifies CASSTRQGYTEKLFF. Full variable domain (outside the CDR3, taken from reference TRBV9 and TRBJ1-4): DSGVTQTPKHLITATGQRVTLRCSPRSGDLSVYWYQQSLDQGLQFLIQYYNGEERAKGNILERFSAQQFPDLHSELNLSSLELGDSALYFCASSTRQGYTEKLFFGSGTQLSVL.

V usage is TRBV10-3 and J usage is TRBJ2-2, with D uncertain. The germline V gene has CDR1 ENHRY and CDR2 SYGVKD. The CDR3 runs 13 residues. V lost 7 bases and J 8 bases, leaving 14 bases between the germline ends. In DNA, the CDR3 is TGTGCCATCACCAAGACTGCACCGGGGGAGCTGTTTTTT. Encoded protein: CAITKTAPGELFF.

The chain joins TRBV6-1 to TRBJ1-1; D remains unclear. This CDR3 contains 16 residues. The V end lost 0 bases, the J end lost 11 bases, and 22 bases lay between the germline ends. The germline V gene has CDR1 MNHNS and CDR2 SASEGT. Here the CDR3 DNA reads TGTGCCAGCAGTGAAGCGCTTCCGCGTCTCATGATGTATGCTTTCTTT. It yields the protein CASSEALPRLMMYAFF.

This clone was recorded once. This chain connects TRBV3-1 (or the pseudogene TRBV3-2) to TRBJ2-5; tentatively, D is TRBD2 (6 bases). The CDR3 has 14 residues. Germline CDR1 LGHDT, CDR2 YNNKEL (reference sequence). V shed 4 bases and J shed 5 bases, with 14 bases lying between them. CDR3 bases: TGTGCCAGCAGCCCTTATAATCGGGGGGAGACCCAGTACTTC. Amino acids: CASSPYNRGETQYF.

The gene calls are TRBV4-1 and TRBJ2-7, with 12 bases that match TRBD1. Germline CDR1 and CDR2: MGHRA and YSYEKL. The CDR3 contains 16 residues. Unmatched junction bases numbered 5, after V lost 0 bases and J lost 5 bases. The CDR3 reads CASSQEGQGANHEQYF. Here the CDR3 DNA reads TGCGCCAGCAGCCAAGAGGGACAGGGGGCGAATCACGAGCAGTACTTC.

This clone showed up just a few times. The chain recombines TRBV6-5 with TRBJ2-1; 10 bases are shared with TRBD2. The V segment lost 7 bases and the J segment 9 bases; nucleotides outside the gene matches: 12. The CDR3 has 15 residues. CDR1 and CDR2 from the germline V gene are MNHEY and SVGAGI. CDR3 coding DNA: TGTGCCAGCACCCTCAGTGTAGCGGGAGGAGGTGAGCAGTTCTTC. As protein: CASTLSVAGGGEQFF.

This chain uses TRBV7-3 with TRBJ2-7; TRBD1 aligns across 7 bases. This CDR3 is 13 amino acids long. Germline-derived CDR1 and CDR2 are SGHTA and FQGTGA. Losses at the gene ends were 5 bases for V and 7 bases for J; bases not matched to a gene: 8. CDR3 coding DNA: TGTGCCAGCAGCCCATACAGGGGAAGGGAGCAGTACTTC. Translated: CASSPYRGREQYF.